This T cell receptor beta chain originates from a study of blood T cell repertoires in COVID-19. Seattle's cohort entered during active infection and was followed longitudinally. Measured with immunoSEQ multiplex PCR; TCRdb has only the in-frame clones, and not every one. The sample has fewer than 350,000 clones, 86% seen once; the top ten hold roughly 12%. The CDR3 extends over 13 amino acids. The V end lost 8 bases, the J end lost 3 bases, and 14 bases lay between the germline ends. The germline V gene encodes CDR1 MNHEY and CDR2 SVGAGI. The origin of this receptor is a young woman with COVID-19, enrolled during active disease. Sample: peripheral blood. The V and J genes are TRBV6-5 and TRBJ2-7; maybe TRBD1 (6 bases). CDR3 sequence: CASLRDNFYEQYF. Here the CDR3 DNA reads TGTGCCAGCCTCCGGGACAACTTCTACGAGCAGTACTTC.